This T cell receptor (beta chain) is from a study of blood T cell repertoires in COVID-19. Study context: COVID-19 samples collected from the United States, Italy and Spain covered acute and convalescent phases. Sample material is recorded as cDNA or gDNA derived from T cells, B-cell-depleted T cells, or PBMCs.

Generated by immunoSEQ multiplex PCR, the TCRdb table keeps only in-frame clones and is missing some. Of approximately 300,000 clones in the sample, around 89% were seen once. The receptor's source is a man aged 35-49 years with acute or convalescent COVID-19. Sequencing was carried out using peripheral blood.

The CDR3 spells CASNEIKGNTIYF. DNA of the CDR3: TGTGCCAGCAACGAGATTAAAGGAAACACCATATATTTT. The chain is built from TRBV6-5 and TRBJ1-3; D remains unclear. The CDR3 loop spans 13 amino acids. The germline CDR1 and CDR2 sequences are MNHEY and SVGAGI. With 7 bases removed from V and 4 bases from J, the gap between germline ends came to 11 bases.